This entry concerns a single T cell receptor (beta chain). What antigen it recognizes has not been identified. Reading the germline V gene gives CDR1 SGHVS and CDR2 FQNEAQ. Inclusive of the bounding cysteine and phenylalanine, the CDR3 is 14 residues long. No DNA sequence is on record. This sample was included in a study of T cells expressing NK-cell markers (dated by TCRdb to the early 2020s). Regarding the study in general: In sorted CD3+CD56+NKG2C+, CD3+CD56+NKG2C- and CD3+CD56-NKG2C+ T-cell subsets from roughly 8 donors, TCR beta-chain repertoires were profiled. Among the eight sequenced donors, seven were HCMV-seropositive and one was HCMV-seronegative. The libraries were sequenced on Illumina HiSeq 2000/2500, MiSeq or NextSeq, producing 2 x 150 bp reads. All eight donors whose samples were sequenced were randomly selected healthy volunteers, three of them men and five women.

HCMV serostatus was determined by detecting HCMV-specific IgG in serum with a commercial ELISA kit. Peripheral blood mononuclear cells were isolated from blood by Ficoll density gradient centrifugation. Sequencing relied on an Illumina HiSeq 2000. TCR beta cDNA libraries were made by 5'RACE template switching that added a universal primer site and unique molecular identifiers. Synthesis of cDNA was primed from the TCR beta constant segment and was followed by two consecutive PCR amplification steps. The published analysis was carried out like this. MIGEC was used to demultiplex reads and group the reads by UMI, and MiTCR was used to assemble and quantify clonotypes. To remove erroneous sequences, TCR cDNA sequences were retained only when supported by two or more reads. The tcR package was used for downstream repertoire analysis, and clonotypes were matched across fractions by CDR3 nucleotide sequence plus V segment. VDJmatch was used to annotate antigen specificity against VDJdb, with one amino acid substitution allowed in CDR3. Through TCRdb reprocessing, the reads give one entry per CDR3 protein sequence; DNA is omitted. The V and J calls reflect TCRdb's pipeline rather than the authors' work. The sample's table covers about 260,000 distinct CDR3 sequences. Clones ranked in the top ten supply 4.2% of the sample.

The full study reports these points: In six donors, the dominant CD3+CD56+NKG2C+ clonotypes ranked among the top 10 CD8+ clonotypes, making up 1.0-7.0% of CD8+ T cells. Those dominant clonotypes were again the most abundant among CD3+CD56-NKG2C+ cells in a handful of donors, at about 28.3-65%. It remained unclear whether the expanded NKG2C-expressing T cell clones were specific for HCMV antigens.

The receptor's source is a woman aged 18 to 75 in good health. The chain uses TRBV7-8 and TRBJ1-3; TCRdb's assignment of TRBD1 cannot be checked, as there is no DNA. The specimen was blood T cells: a sorted CD56 or NKG2C T cell subset, CD4+ or CD8+ T cells, or bulk PBMC T cells (not recorded which). The CDR3 is CASSLRDRGSTIYF.